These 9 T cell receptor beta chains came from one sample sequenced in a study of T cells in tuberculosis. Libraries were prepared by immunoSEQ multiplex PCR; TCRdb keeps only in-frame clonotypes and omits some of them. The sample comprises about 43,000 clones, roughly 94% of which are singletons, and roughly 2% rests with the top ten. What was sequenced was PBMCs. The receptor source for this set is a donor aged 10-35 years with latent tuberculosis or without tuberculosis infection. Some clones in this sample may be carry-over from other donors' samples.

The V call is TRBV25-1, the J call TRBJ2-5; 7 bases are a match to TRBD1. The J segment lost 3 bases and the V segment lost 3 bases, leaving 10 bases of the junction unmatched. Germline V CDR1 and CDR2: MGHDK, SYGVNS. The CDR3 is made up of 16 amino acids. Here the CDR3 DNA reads TGTGCCAGCAGTGACGGTCTTTGGGGACAGAAAGAGACCCAGTACTTC. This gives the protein CASSDGLWGQKETQYF.

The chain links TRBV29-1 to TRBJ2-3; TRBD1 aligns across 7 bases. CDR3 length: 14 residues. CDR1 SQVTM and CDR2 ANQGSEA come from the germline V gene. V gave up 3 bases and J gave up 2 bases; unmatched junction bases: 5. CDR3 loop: CSVEGTVVTDTQYF. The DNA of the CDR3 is TGCAGCGTTGAGGGGACAGTAGTCACAGATACGCAGTATTTT.

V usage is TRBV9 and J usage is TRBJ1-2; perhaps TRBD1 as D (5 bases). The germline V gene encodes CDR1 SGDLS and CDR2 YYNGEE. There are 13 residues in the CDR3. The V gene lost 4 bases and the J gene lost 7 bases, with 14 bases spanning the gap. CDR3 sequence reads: CASSPAGVRGYTF. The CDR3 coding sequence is TGTGCCAGCAGCCCGGCGGGGGTTCGTGGCTACACCTTC.

The CDR3 DNA follows: TGTGCCAGCAGCGTAGGGGGAATTTCGGGAGAAAAACTGTTTTTT. The encoded protein is CASSVGGISGEKLFF. The chain uses TRBV9 and TRBJ1-4; D call uncertain. Germline assignment: CDR1 SGDLS and CDR2 YYNGEE. V was trimmed by 0 bases and J by 8 bases, leaving 14 bases between them. The CDR3 extends over 15 amino acids.

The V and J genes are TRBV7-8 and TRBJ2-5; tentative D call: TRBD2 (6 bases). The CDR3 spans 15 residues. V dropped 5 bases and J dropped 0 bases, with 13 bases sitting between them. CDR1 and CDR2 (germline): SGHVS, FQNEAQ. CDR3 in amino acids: CASSAYGGNQETQYF. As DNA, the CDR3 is TGTGCCAGCAGCGCCTACGGGGGTAACCAAGAGACCCAGTACTTC.

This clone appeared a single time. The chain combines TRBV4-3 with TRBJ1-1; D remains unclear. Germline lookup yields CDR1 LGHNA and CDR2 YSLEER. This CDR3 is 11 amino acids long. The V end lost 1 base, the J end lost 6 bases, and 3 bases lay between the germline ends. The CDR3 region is CASSQGAEAFF. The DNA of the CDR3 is TGCGCCAGCAGCCAAGGCGCTGAAGCTTTCTTT.

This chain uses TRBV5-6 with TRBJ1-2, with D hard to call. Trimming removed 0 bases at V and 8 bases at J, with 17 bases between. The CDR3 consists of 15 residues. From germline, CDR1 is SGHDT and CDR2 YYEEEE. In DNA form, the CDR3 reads TGTGCCAGCAGCTTGGGGCAGGTTCGATTGTACGGCTACACCTTC. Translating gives CASSLGQVRLYGYTF.

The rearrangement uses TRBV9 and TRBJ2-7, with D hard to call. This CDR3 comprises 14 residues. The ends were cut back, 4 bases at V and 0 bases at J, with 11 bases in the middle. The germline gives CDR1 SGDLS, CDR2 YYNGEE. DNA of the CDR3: TGTGCCAGCAGCATAGTCCCCTACTCCTACGAGCAGTACTTC. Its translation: CASSIVPYSYEQYF.

The CDR3 sequence: CASGLQTGTGGQNWNNEQFF. DNA for the CDR3: TGTGCTAGTGGCCTACAAACCGGGACAGGGGGCCAGAATTGGAACAATGAGCAGTTCTTC. J is TRBJ2-1 and V is TRBV12-5; 12 bases match TRBD1. This CDR3 has 20 amino acids. With V trimmed by 6 bases and J by 5 bases, 20 bases remained unmatched. In germline, CDR1 is LGHNT, CDR2 FRNRAP.